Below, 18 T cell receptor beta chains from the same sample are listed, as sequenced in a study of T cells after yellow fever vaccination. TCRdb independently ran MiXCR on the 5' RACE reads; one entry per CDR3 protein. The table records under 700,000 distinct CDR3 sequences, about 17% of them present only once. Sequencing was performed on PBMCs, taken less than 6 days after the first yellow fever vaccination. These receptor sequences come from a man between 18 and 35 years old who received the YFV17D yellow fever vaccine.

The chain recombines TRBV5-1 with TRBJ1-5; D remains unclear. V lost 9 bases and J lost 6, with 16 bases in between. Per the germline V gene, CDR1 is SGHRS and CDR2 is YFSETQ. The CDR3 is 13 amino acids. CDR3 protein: CATAGVPGQPQHF. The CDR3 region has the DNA TGCGCCACCGCCGGGGTCCCGGGTCAGCCCCAGCATTTT. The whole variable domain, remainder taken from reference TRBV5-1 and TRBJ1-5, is KAGVTQTPRYLIKTRGQQVTLSCSPISGHRSVSWYQQTPGQGLQFLFEYFSETQRNKGNFPGRFSGRQFSNSRSEMNVSTLELGDSALYLCATAGVPGQPQHFGDGTRLSIL.

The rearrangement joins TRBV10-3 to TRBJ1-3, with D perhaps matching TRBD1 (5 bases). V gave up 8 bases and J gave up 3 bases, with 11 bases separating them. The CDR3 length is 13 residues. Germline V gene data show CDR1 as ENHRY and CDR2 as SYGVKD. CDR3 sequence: CAILGQGGNTIYF. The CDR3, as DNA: TGTGCCATCCTCGGGCAGGGTGGAAACACCATATATTTT.

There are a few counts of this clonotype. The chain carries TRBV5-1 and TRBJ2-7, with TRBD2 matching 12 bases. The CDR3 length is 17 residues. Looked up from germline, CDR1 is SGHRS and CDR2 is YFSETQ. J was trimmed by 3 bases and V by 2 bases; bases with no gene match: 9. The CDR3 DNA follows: TGCGCCAGCAGCTTTGCACTAGCGGGGGGAACTTACTACGAGCAGTACTTC. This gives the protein CASSFALAGGTYYEQYF.

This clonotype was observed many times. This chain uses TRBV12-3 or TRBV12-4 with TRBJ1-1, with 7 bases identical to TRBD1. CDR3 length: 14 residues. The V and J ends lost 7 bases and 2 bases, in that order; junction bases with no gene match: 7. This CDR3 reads CASTLTGRNTEAFF. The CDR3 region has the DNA TGTGCCAGCACCCTGACAGGGAGAAACACTGAAGCTTTCTTT.

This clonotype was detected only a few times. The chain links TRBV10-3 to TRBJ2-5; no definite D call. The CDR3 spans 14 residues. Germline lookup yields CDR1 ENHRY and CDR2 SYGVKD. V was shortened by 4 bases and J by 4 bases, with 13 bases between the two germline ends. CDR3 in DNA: TGTGCCATCAGTGGGCAGCCGGAGTCAGAGACCCAGTACTTC. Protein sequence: CAISGQPESETQYF.

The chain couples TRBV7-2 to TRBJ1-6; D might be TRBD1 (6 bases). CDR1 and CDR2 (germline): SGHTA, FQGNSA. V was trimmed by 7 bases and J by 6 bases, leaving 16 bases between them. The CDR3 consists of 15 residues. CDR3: CASTTGGAGNSPLHF. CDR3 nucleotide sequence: TGTGCCAGCACAACCGGGGGGGCTGGTAATTCACCCCTCCACTTT.

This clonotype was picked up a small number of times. For the CDR3, the DNA is TGCGCCAGCAGCCAAGCGACTAGCGGGGAGACCCAGTACTTC. Protein sequence: CASSQATSGETQYF. The chain has TRBV4-1 and TRBJ2-5; 10 positions match TRBD2. Germline lookup yields CDR1 MGHRA and CDR2 YSYEKL. The trim removed 1 base at V and 5 bases at J, leaving 1 base unmatched. CDR3 size: 14 residues.

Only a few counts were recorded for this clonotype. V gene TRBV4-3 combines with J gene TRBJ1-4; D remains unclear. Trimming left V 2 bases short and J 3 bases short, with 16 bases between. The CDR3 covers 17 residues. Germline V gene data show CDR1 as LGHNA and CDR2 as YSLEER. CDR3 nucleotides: TGCGCCAGCAGCCAAAAGGCTGGGCGGCATGCTAATGAAAAACTGTTTTTT. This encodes CASSQKAGRHANEKLFF.

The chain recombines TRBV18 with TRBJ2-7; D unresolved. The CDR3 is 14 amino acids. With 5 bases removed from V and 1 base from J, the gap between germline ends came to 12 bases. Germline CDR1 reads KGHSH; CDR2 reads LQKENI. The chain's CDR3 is CASSLDRPSYEQYV. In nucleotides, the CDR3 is TGTGCCAGCTCATTGGACCGACCATCCTACGAGCAGTACGTC.

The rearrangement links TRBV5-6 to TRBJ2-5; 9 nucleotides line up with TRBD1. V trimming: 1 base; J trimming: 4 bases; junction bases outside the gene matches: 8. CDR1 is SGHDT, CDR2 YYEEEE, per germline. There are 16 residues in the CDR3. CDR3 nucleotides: TGTGCCAGCAGCTTGTGGGCCGGGACAGGGACAGAGACCCAGTACTTC. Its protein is CASSLWAGTGTETQYF.

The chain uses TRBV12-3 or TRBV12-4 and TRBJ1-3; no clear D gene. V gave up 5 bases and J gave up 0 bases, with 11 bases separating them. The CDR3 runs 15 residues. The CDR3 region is CASSRGRSSGNTIYF. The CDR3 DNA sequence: TGTGCCAGCAGTAGAGGACGCAGCTCTGGAAACACCATATATTTT.

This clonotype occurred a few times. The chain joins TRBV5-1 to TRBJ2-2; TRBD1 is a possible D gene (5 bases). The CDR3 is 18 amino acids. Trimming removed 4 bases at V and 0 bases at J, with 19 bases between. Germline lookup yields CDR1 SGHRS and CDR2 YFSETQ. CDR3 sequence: CASSPYNRSYANTGELFF. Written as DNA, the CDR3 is TGCGCCAGCAGCCCGTATAACAGGAGCTACGCGAACACCGGGGAGCTGTTTTTT.

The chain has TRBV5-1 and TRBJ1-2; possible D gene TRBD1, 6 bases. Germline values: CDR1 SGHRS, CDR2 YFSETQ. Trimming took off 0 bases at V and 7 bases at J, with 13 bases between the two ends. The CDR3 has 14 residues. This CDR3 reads CASSLDASGAGYTF. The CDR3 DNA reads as TGCGCCAGCAGCTTGGACGCGTCGGGGGCTGGCTACACCTTC.

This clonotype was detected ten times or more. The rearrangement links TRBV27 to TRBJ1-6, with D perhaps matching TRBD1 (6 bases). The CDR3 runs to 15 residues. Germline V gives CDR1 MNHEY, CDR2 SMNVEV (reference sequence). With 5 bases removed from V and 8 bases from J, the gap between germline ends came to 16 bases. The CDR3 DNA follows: TGTGCCAGCAGTACATCCGGGACATCCTATTCACCCCTCCACTTT. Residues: CASSTSGTSYSPLHF.

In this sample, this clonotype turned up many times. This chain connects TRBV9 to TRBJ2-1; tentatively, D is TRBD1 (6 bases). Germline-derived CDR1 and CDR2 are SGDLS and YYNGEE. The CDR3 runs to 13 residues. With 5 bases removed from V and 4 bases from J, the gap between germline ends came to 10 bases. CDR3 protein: CASSVRGYNEQFF. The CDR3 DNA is TGTGCCAGCAGTGTAAGGGGGTACAATGAGCAGTTCTTC.

As DNA, the CDR3 is TGTGCCAGCAGCGACCGAGGTGGGCAGCCCCAGCATTTT. Translated: CASSDRGGQPQHF. The chain has TRBV7-6 and TRBJ1-5, with D hard to call. Germline V gene data show CDR1 as SGHVS and CDR2 as FNYEAQ. Trimming removed 5 bases from V and 7 bases from J, with 12 bases in between. This CDR3 is built from 13 residues.

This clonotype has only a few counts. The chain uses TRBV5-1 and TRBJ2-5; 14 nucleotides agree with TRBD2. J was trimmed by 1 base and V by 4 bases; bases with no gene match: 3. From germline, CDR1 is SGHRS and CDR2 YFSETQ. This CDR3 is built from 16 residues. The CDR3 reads CASSGTSGGLQETQYF. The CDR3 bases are TGCGCCAGCAGCGGGACTAGCGGGGGACTCCAAGAGACCCAGTACTTC.

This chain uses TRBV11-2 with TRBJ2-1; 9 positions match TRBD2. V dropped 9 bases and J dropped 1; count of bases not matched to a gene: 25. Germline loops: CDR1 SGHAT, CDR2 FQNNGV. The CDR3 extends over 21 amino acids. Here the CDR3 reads CARAWVMEGLASGRSYNEQFF. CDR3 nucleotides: TGTGCCAGAGCGTGGGTAATGGAGGGACTAGCCTCAGGGAGATCCTACAATGAGCAGTTCTTC.